Listed here is a single TCR beta chain. This clone was counted a few times. The clone's antigen remains unknown. No quality values exist for individual bases; no much larger clone is one base distant. The entry originates in a study of CD8+ T cells in alopecia areata (dated by TCRdb to the late 2010s). Some background on the complete study: The treated patients, all with moderate-to-severe alopecia areata, were enrolled in an open-label pilot trial of oral tofacitinib given at 5 to 10 mg twice daily. Tofacitinib was administered for 6 to 18 months, and 6 months of follow-up off drug were then conducted to assess delayed response and recurrence. TCRbeta CDR3 regions were amplified by immunoSEQ multiplex PCR with 35 Vbeta forward and 13 Jbeta reverse primers. RNA was obtained with the PAXgene miRNA kit for fixed scalp, the miRNeasy kit for PBMCs, and the RNeasy kit for mouse skin. Clonality in the scalp was compared among normal scalp (n=4), patchy alopecia areata scalp (n=8), and alopecia totalis/universalis scalp (n=8). To study T cell clonal expansion in alopecia areata, the researchers applied high-throughput TCRbeta sequencing to both the C3H/HeJ mouse model and human patients. Biopsies were taken from tofacitinib-treated patients at baseline and at 4 and 24 weeks of treatment, and a later scalp biopsy was taken in several of the tofacitinib-treated patients. Scalp tissue and sorted CD4+ and CD8+ peripheral blood T cells from patchy and totalis/universalis alopecia areata patients and from healthy controls were covered by human TCRbeta sequencing.

The full study reports these points: Shared TCR sequences between patients were less evident than in mice, which may be partly attributable to HLA diversity in the patient population. Unlike mouse skin, which is dominated by gammadelta T cells, normal human skin has resident alphabeta T cells that are also sequenced, and this complicates analysis of the scalp TCR repertoire. Lesional scalp, especially in alopecia totalis/universalis, showed higher clonality and more expanded CD8+ clones than normal scalp, suggesting antigenic drive.

The time point label of this sample denotes: baseline before oral tofacitinib. Lesional scalp punch biopsies and peripheral blood were obtained from alopecia areata patients. PBMCs were isolated by density centrifugation and stained for CD3, CD4 and CD8, after which CD4+ and CD8+ T cells were sorted on a FACSAria. Trimming leaves V shorter by 10 bases and J shorter by 5 bases, with the junction holding 4 bases beyond the gene matches. The CDR3 starts with the cysteine, ends with the phenylalanine, and has 11 residues. The entry retains the CDR3 DNA only, 33 bases that are in frame from base 1. Per the germline V gene (reference sequence), MNHNY is the CDR1 and SVGAGI is the CDR2. The protocol used for the library was the immunoSEQ multiplex PCR assay. RNA was extracted from all samples and reverse transcribed into cDNA, which served as template for TCR sequencing. First-strand cDNA was synthesized with SuperScript III using a 2:1 mix of oligo-dT and random hexamers. Amplification bias was assessed with a synthetic immune receptor repertoire, and residual bias was removed computationally. The authors processed their data as follows. Raw reads were preprocessed to remove errors, and CDR3 was defined by IMGT conventions from the conserved cysteine to phenylalanine. Clonality was computed as 1 minus the Shannon entropy, with the entropy normalized by log2 of the number of productive unique TCRs. Whether each scalp clone was CD4 or CD8 was inferred by checking scalp TCRbeta sequences against the CD4 and CD8 repertoires from sorted blood. TCRdb re-hosts the immuneACCESS table, in-frame sequences only. Its copies lack some clones; in the studies checked, an unresolved V gene accounts for under half of them, and the cause for the rest is not known. That table is the source of V, J and clone size, and D and trimming were worked out from the DNA. The sample yields roughly 250,000 clones; 67% were counted once. The biggest ten clones account for roughly 1.2% of the sample.

The sequence was collected from a human donor with alopecia areata. Sequences were derived from CD4+ T cells sorted from blood, sampled at week 0. The V and J genes are TRBV6-6 and TRBJ1-2, with 7 bases in between that match TRBD1. The base sequence is TGTGCCACCGGACAGGTGTATGGCTACACCTTC. Translated, it gives CATGQVYGYTF.